This T cell receptor (beta chain) was observed in a study of CD8+ T cells in alopecia areata. Across the study: Administration of oral tofacitinib to treated patients was at 5 to 10 mg twice daily.

Study-wide results and caveats: For lesional scalp, especially alopecia totalis/universalis, clonality was higher than in normal scalp. Relative to mice, TCR sharing across patients was less clear, a difference possibly HLA-related. Resident alphabeta T-cell populations of normal skin are likewise subject to sequencing in scalp samples.

Lesional scalp tissue (obtained by punch biopsy) and peripheral blood were collected from alopecia areata patients. TCR sequencing used cDNA made by reverse transcription of extracted RNA. The table came from immunoSEQ multiplex PCR; TCRdb's copy has only in-frame clones and leaves some out. The repertoire holds roughly 6,900 clones, with about 72% as singletons. Trimming pared 10 bases from V and 3 bases from J, leaving 19 bases between. The CDR3 totals 14 residues. Germline-derived CDR1 and CDR2 are SNHLY and FYNNEI. A remark on this clone: Its target is not known.

The receptor was isolated from a human donor with alopecia areata. This specimen was skin, taken at week 0. V and J are TRBV2 and TRBJ2-7; D is ambiguous. CDR3 coding DNA: TGTGCCACGATAAACCGGCCCGCCCTCTACGAGCAGTACTTC. Translated: CATINRPALYEQYF.